The sequence of this TCR beta chain was determined in a study of T-cell memory formation after mild COVID-19. CDR3 length equals 14 residues. Germline CDR1 and CDR2: MNHEY and SVGAGI. V was cut by 6 bases and J by 0 bases, with 12 bases left in between. One entry per CDR3 protein results from TCRdb running MiXCR on the 5' RACE reads. The profile covers fewer than 200,000 distinct CDR3 sequences, with 13% appearing a single time and more than 3% taken by the ten largest. The chain carries TRBV6-5 and TRBJ2-7; the D gene is possibly TRBD1 (6 bases). Sequencing was carried out using PBMCs or a T cell subset sorted from them (not recorded which). The sequence was obtained from a man younger than 35 who had mild COVID-19 (a few samples of this study predate the infection). Cell type and time point are not known. The CDR3 loop reads CASSRDTDSYEQYF. In DNA form, the CDR3 reads TGTGCCAGCAGCCGGGACACCGACTCCTACGAGCAGTACTTC.